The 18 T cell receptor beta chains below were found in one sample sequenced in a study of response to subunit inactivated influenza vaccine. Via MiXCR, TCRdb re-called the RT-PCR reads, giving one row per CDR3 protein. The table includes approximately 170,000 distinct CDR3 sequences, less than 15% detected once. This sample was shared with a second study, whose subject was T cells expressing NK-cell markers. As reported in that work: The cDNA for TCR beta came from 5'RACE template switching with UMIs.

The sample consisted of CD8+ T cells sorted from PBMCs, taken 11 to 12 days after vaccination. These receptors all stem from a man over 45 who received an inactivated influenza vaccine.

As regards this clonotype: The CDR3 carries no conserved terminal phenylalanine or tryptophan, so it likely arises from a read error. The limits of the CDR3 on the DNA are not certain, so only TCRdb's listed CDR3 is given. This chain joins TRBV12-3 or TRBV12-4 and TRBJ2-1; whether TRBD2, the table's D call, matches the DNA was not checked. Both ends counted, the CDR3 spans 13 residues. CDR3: CASSLVLAGARVV.

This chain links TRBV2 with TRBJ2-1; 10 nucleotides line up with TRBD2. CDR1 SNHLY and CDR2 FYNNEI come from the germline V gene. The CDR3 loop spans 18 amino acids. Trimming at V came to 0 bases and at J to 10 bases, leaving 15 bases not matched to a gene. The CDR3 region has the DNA TGTGCCAGCAGTGAAGCCGGGATCGGACTAGCGGCTAAAATGGAGCAGTTCTTC. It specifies CASSEAGIGLAAKMEQFF.

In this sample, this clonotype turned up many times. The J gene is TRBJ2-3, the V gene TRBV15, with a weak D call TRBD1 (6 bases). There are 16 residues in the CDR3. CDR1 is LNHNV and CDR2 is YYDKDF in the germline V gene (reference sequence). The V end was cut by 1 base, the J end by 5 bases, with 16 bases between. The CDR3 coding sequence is TGTGCCACCAGCAGAGCCAGCAGCGAAGGGGGAGATACGCAGTATTTT. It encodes CATSRASSEGGDTQYF. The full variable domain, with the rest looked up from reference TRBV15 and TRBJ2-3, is DAMVIQNPRYQVTQFGKPVTLSCSQTLNHNVMYWYQQKSSQAPKLLFHYYDKDFNNEADTPDNFQSRRPNTSFCFLDIRSPGLGDTAMYLCATSRASSEGGDTQYFGPGTRLTVL.

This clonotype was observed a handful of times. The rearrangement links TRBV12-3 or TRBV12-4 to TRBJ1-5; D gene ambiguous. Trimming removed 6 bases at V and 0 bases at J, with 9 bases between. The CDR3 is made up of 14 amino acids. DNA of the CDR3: TGTGCCAGCAGCGAGTCAGATAGCAATCAGCCCCAGCATTTT. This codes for CASSESDSNQPQHF.

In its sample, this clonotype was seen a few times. CDR3 bases: TGTGCCAGCAGTTGGGGACCTGACAACGAGCAGTACTTC. It yields the protein CASSWGPDNEQYF. The chain recombines TRBV27 with TRBJ2-7, with D tentatively TRBD1 or TRBD2 (5 bases each). The CDR3 consists of 13 residues. Germline V gene lookup returns CDR1 MNHEY and CDR2 SMNVEV (reference sequence). V was shortened by 4 bases and J by 5 bases, with 12 bases between the two germline ends.

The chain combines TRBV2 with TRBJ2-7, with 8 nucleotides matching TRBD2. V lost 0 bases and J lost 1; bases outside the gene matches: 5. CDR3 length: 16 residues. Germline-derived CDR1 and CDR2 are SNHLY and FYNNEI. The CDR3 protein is CASSEARGDISYEQYF. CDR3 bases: TGTGCCAGCAGTGAAGCGCGGGGGGATATATCCTACGAGCAGTACTTC.

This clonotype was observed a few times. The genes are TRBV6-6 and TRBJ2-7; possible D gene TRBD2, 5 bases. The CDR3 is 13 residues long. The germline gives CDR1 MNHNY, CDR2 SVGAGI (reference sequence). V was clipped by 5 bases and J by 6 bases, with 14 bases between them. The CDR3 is CASSRSTRGEQYF. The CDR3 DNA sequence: TGTGCCAGCAGTCGATCCACCCGGGGCGAGCAGTACTTC.

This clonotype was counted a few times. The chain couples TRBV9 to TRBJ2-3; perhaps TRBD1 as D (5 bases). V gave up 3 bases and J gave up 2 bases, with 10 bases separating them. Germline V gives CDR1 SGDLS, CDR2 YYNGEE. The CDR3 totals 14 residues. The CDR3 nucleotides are TGTGCCAGCAGCGCAGGGTCTCTCACAGATACGCAGTATTTT. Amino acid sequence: CASSAGSLTDTQYF.

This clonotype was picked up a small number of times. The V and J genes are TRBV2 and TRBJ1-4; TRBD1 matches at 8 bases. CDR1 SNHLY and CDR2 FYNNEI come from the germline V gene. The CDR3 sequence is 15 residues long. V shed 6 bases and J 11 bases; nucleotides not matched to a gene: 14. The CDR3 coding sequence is TGTGCCAGCAGGGGACCGGGACAGGAGCCGCGGAAACTGTTTTTT. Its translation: CASRGPGQEPRKLFF.

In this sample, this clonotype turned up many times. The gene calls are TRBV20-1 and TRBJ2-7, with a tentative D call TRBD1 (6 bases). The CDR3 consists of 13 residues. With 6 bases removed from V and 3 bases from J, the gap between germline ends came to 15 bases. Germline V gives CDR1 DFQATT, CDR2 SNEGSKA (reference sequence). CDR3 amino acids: CSAAGTQDYEQYF. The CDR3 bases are TGCAGTGCCGCCGGGACACAAGACTACGAGCAGTACTTC.

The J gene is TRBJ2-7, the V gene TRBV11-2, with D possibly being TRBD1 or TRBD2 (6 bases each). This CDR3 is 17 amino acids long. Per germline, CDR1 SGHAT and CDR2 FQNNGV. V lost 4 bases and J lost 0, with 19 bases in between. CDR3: CASSWTGARNSSYEQYF. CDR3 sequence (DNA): TGTGCCAGCAGCTGGACGGGGGCGAGAAACAGCTCCTACGAGCAGTACTTC.

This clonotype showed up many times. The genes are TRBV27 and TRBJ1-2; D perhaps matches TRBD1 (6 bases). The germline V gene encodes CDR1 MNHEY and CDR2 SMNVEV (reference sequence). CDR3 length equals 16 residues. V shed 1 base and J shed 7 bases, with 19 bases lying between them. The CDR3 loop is CASSLLGGPGDSGYTF. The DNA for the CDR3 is TGTGCCAGCAGTTTATTGGGGGGCCCGGGAGATTCTGGCTACACCTTC.

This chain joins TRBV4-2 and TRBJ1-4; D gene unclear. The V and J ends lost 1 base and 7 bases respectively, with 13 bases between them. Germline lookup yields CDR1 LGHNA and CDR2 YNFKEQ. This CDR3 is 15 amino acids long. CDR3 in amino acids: CASSQVLGSGEKLFF. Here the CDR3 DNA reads TGTGCCAGCAGCCAAGTGCTAGGGTCTGGTGAAAAACTGTTTTTT.

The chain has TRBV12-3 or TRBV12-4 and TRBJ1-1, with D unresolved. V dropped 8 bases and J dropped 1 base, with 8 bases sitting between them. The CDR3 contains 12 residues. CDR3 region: CASGLPNTEAFF. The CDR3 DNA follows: TGTGCCAGCGGATTACCGAACACTGAAGCTTTCTTT.

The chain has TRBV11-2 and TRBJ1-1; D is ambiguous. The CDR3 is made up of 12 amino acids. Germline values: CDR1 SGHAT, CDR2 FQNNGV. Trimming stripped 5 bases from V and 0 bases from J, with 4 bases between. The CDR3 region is CASSDLNTEAFF. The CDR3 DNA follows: TGTGCCAGCAGCGACTTGAACACTGAAGCTTTCTTT.

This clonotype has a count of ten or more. CDR3 DNA sequence: TGCGCCAGCAGCTTTTCCCCCGCGGGGGCAGATACGCAGTATTTT. The encoded protein is CASSFSPAGADTQYF. V gene TRBV5-1 combines with J gene TRBJ2-3, with TRBD2 matching 7 bases. This CDR3 contains 15 residues. Per germline, CDR1 SGHRS and CDR2 YFSETQ. The V segment lost 2 bases and the J segment 4 bases; nucleotides outside the gene matches: 7. Together with reference TRBV5-1 and TRBJ2-3, the CDR3 gives the full variable domain: KAGVTQTPRYLIKTRGQQVTLSCSPISGHRSVSWYQQTPGQGLQFLFEYFSETQRNKGNFPGRFSGRQFSNSRSEMNVSTLELGDSALYLCASSFSPAGADTQYFGPGTRLTVL.

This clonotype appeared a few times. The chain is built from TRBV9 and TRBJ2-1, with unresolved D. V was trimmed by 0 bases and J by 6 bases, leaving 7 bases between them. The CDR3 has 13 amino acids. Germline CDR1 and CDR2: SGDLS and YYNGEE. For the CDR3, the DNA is TGTGCCAGCAGCGTAGGCCAGAGCAATGAGCAGTTCTTC. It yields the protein CASSVGQSNEQFF.

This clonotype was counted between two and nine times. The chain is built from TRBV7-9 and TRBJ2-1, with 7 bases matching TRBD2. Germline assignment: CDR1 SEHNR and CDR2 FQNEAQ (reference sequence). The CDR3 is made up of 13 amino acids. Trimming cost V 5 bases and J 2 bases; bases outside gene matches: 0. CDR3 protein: CASSGGAYNEQFF. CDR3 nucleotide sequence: TGTGCCAGCAGCGGGGGGGCCTACAATGAGCAGTTCTTC.